This T cell receptor beta chain is drawn from a study of T cells in Graves' hyperthyroidism and ophthalmopathy. Study findings and constraints: In the blood, most expanded thyroid clonotypes above 0.001 appeared as well.

RNA transcripts served as the template for amplifying TCR beta CDR3 regions. The TCR CDR3 first-round RT-PCR relied on the HTBI primer set. TCRdb re-analysed the multiplex PCR reads in MiXCR, keeping a single row per CDR3 protein. The sample has about 500,000 distinct CDR3 sequences, over 15% seen once. This clonotype was recorded many times. Its antigen is not known. Trimming left V 2 bases short and J 4 bases short, with 11 bases between. The germline CDR1 and CDR2 sequences are MNHNS and SASEGT. This CDR3 has 14 residues. This clonotype was obtained from a woman aged 18 to 35 with Graves' hyperthyroidism. The V gene is TRBV6-1, the J gene TRBJ2-5; D is undetermined. The material sequenced was blood. In nucleotides, the CDR3 is TGTGCCAGCAGTGAATGGTTCTGGGGAGAGACCCAGTACTTC. Protein: CASSEWFWGETQYF.